The 26 T cell receptor beta chains given below trace back to one sample, sequenced in a study of shared T cell receptors in the human thymus. The assay was immunoSEQ multiplex PCR, and TCRdb's table has in-frame clones only and misses some. The sample includes 450,000 to 650,000 clones, about 84% of them seen just once. The same data also went into a second study, on human thymus T cells.

The sequenced sample was thymocytes. All receptors come from a boy younger than two with a congenital heart defect.

The chain joins TRBV19 to TRBJ2-7; weak D call: TRBD2 (5 bases). V dropped 5 bases and J dropped 3 bases, with 17 bases sitting between them. This CDR3 region has 15 residues. Looked up from germline, CDR1 is LNHDA and CDR2 is SQIVND (reference sequence). DNA of the CDR3: TGTGCCAGTAGTCTTCGGCCGGGAACCCACTACGAGCAGTACTTC. It translates to CASSLRPGTHYEQYF.

The CDR3 region is CASSSHVTSGTVSYEQYF. DNA for the CDR3: TGTGCCAGCAGCTCACACGTCACTAGCGGGACCGTTTCCTACGAGCAGTACTTC. The chain couples TRBV7-8 to TRBJ2-7; TRBD2 matches 10 bases. V shed 4 bases, J shed 1 base, and the junction held 13 bases outside the gene matches. This CDR3 region has 18 residues. Germline V CDR1 and CDR2: SGHVS, FQNEAQ.

Concerning this clone: Other DNA sequences in the sample encode the same CDR3. This sequence joins TRBV20-1 and TRBJ2-7, with D uncertain. CDR1 is DFQATT, CDR2 SNEGSKA, per germline (reference sequence). The germline V and J ends were trimmed by 2 bases and 4 bases, with 6 bases remaining between them. The CDR3 totals 11 residues. The CDR3: CSARLSYEQYF. CDR3 coding DNA: TGCAGTGCTAGACTGAGTTACGAGCAGTACTTC.

The V call is TRBV29-1, the J call TRBJ2-3, with 15 bases fitting TRBD2. The CDR3 extends over 16 amino acids. Trimming took 5 bases from V and 4 from J; bases not matched to a gene: 7. Germline assignment: CDR1 SQVTM and CDR2 ANQGSEA. The CDR3 DNA follows: TGCAGCGTTTTCCCGGGACTAGCGGGAGGCCCAGATACGCAGTATTTT. Residues: CSVFPGLAGGPDTQYF.

This clone has a handful of counts. The chain uses TRBV28 and TRBJ1-1, with a tentative D call TRBD1 (6 bases). The CDR3 loop spans 14 amino acids. V was clipped by 6 bases and J by 7 bases, with 18 bases between them. The germline CDR1 and CDR2 sequences are MDHEN and SYDVKM. The CDR3 here is CASSPQTGAIEAFF. DNA for the CDR3: TGTGCCAGCAGCCCTCAGACAGGCGCTATTGAAGCTTTCTTT.

The CDR3 protein is CASSQGISQVNTEAFF. CDR3 coding DNA: TGTGCCAGCAGCCAGGGTATTTCGCAGGTCAACACTGAAGCTTTCTTT. The chain couples TRBV14 to TRBJ1-1; D gene unclear. V lost 3 bases and J 2 bases, leaving 16 bases between the germline ends. The germline V gene encodes CDR1 SGHDN and CDR2 FVKESK. The CDR3 loop spans 16 amino acids.

V and J are TRBV4-1 and TRBJ2-7; TRBD2 is a possible D gene (5 bases). This CDR3 is 16 amino acids long. Trimming left V 1 base short and J 1 base short, with 14 bases between. From germline, CDR1 is MGHRA and CDR2 YSYEKL. The CDR3 region has the DNA TGCGCCAGCAGCCAAGGACCGGCTGGGGAGTCCTACGAGCAGTACTTC. Translating it yields CASSQGPAGESYEQYF.

The gene calls are TRBV5-6 and TRBJ1-3, with 9 nucleotides matching TRBD1. V shed 0 bases and J 3 bases; nucleotides not matched to a gene: 7. CDR1 is SGHDT, CDR2 YYEEEE, per germline. The CDR3 sequence is 17 residues long. CDR3 amino acids: CASSLGPTGGRGNTIYF. For the CDR3, the DNA is TGTGCCAGCAGCTTGGGGCCGACAGGGGGACGTGGAAACACCATATATTTT.

V is TRBV5-4 and J is TRBJ2-7, with TRBD1 matching 7 bases. Germline V gene sequence: CDR1 SGHNT, CDR2 YYREEE (reference sequence). The CDR3 consists of 14 residues. The junction had 9 bases not matched to a gene; V was cut back by 3 bases and J by 6 bases. The CDR3 region is CASSSGRQGREQYF. In nucleotides, the CDR3 is TGTGCCAGCAGCTCTGGGCGACAGGGCCGCGAGCAGTACTTC.

This chain uses TRBV30 with TRBJ1-2; D is perhaps TRBD1 (6 bases). V dropped 5 bases and J dropped 7 bases, with 23 bases sitting between them. Germline loops: CDR1 GTSNPN, CDR2 SVGIG (reference sequence). This CDR3 comprises 15 residues. Here the CDR3 DNA reads TGTGCCTGGTTCTCCCGACAGGACCCAAGAACTGGCTACACCTTC. As protein: CAWFSRQDPRTGYTF.

This chain uses TRBV5-1 with TRBJ2-7, with a possible D match to TRBD2 (5 bases). V shed 0 bases and J shed 4 bases, with 14 bases lying between them. This CDR3 is built from 15 residues. CDR1 is SGHRS and CDR2 is YFSETQ in the germline V gene. In DNA form, the CDR3 reads TGCGCCAGCAGCTTGGGATCCCAAAGAGGGTACGAGCAGTACTTC. Translated, it gives CASSLGSQRGYEQYF.

The chain employs TRBV10-2 and TRBJ2-1; no clear D. Germline-derived CDR1 and CDR2 are WSHSY and SAAADI. The CDR3 runs 15 residues. V was clipped by 2 bases and J by 5 bases, with 13 bases between them. This CDR3 reads CASSEGSSQDNEQFF. DNA for the CDR3: TGCGCCAGCAGTGAGGGGTCCTCCCAGGACAATGAGCAGTTCTTC.

The V gene is TRBV10-1, the J gene TRBJ2-7, with 8 bases fitting TRBD1. CDR1 is WNHNN, CDR2 SYGVQD, per germline (reference sequence). The CDR3 loop spans 16 amino acids. Germline trimming cut 2 bases from V and 6 bases from J; bases unmatched to any gene: 12. CDR3 nucleotide sequence: TGCGCCAGCAGTGAGCCCCCCAGAGACAGGGGTCCCGAGCAGTACTTC. Protein: CASSEPPRDRGPEQYF.

This chain links TRBV15 with TRBJ2-1; 12 positions agree with TRBD2. CDR3 length: 17 amino acids. J gave up 4 bases and V 3 bases, and 7 bases lay outside the gene matches. CDR1 and CDR2 from the germline V gene are LNHNV and YYDKDF (reference sequence). The CDR3 DNA reads TGTGCCACCAGCAGGACTAGCGGGAGCCGAAGTTACAATGAGCAGTTCTTC. Its protein is CATSRTSGSRSYNEQFF.

V usage is TRBV6-6 and J usage is TRBJ1-5; D is unclear. V lost 0 bases to trimming and J lost 6 bases, with 12 bases between them. CDR1 is MNHNY and CDR2 is SVGAGI in the germline V gene (reference sequence). The CDR3 is 15 residues long. In DNA, the CDR3 is TGTGCCAGCAGTTACTCGAATCATTCGGGTCAGCCCCAGCATTTT. This translates into CASSYSNHSGQPQHF.

This sequence joins TRBV27 and TRBJ1-2; 7 bases align to TRBD1. Germline V gene sequence: CDR1 MNHEY, CDR2 SMNVEV (reference sequence). The CDR3 length is 14 residues. Germline trimming cut 3 bases from V and 7 bases from J; bases unmatched to any gene: 8. In DNA, the CDR3 is TGTGCCAGCAGTTTTAGGGCAGGGGGTGCTGGCTACACCTTC. Translated: CASSFRAGGAGYTF.

In its sample, this clone was seen once. The chain uses TRBV27 and TRBJ1-3; TRBD1 is a possible D gene (5 bases). Per the germline V gene, CDR1 is MNHEY and CDR2 is SMNVEV (reference sequence). V lost 2 bases and J 4 bases, leaving 9 bases between the germline ends. The CDR3 spans 14 residues. The CDR3 DNA follows: TGTGCCAGCAGTTTAAGGGGATCCGGAAACACCATATATTTT. Its translation is CASSLRGSGNTIYF.

The chain carries TRBV29-1 and TRBJ1-2; D is undetermined. The CDR3 totals 13 residues. Germline lookup yields CDR1 SQVTM and CDR2 ANQGSEA. Between the trimmed V and J ends, which lost 4 bases and 0 bases, there was a span of 9 bases. CDR3 residues: CSVVSGPNYGYTF. As DNA, the CDR3 is TGCAGCGTTGTCTCAGGTCCTAACTATGGCTACACCTTC.

In DNA form, the CDR3 reads TGTGCCAGCAGTTCTACAGTTAGGTCGCTTCAAGAGACCCAGTACTTC. Translation: CASSSTVRSLQETQYF. The chain employs TRBV28 and TRBJ2-5; D remains ambiguous. V was pared by 4 bases and J by 2 bases, with 17 bases between. From germline, CDR1 is MDHEN and CDR2 SYDVKM. The CDR3 runs 16 residues.

The rearrangement uses TRBV4-1 and TRBJ1-1; possibly TRBD1 for D (6 bases). The CDR3 is 18 residues long. The ends were cut back, 0 bases at V and 1 base at J, with 18 bases in the middle. Germline CDR1 reads MGHRA; CDR2 reads YSYEKL. CDR3 in amino acids: CASSQERLGAHKNTEAFF. CDR3 in DNA: TGCGCCAGCAGCCAAGAACGATTGGGGGCGCATAAGAACACTGAAGCTTTCTTT.

The chain couples TRBV4-3 to TRBJ2-5, with 7 bases identical to TRBD2. Germline V gene data show CDR1 as LGHNA and CDR2 as YSLEER. The V segment lost 1 base and the J segment 9 bases; nucleotides outside the gene matches: 5. This CDR3 contains 13 residues. CDR3 sequence: CASSQVEGGAQYF. The CDR3 DNA follows: TGCGCCAGCAGCCAAGTGGAGGGAGGGGCCCAGTACTTC.

This clone was seen only once. J is TRBJ2-2 and V is TRBV19; TRBD2 matches 10 bases. Trimming took 0 bases from V and 6 from J; bases not matched to a gene: 10. The V gene's germline CDR1 is LNHDA and CDR2 SQIVND (reference sequence). This CDR3 contains 18 residues. The CDR3 region is CASSIDPALAGSPGELFF. The CDR3, as DNA: TGTGCCAGTAGTATAGATCCCGCACTAGCGGGATCCCCCGGGGAGCTGTTTTTT.

The genes are TRBV27 and TRBJ2-7; no reliable D call. Germline lookup yields CDR1 MNHEY and CDR2 SMNVEV (reference sequence). The CDR3 sequence is 14 residues long. V shed 4 bases and J shed 2 bases, with 12 bases lying between them. The CDR3 sequence is CASSSREVTYEQYF. The CDR3 bases are TGTGCCAGCAGTTCCCGAGAGGTAACCTACGAGCAGTACTTC.

V usage is TRBV4-3 and J usage is TRBJ2-7, with 16 bases fitting TRBD2. J gave up 2 bases and V 0 bases, and 13 bases lay outside the gene matches. Germline lookup yields CDR1 LGHNA and CDR2 YSLEER. The CDR3 is 21 residues long. CDR3 sequence (DNA): TGCGCCAGCAGCCAAGAGGGACTAGCGGGGGGGCCGACCTACCCCACCTACGAGCAGTACTTC. Its protein product is CASSQEGLAGGPTYPTYEQYF.

This clone was seen a single time. The CDR3 DNA sequence: TGTGCCAGCAGTTACTCCAGGAAGGAATGGGAGACCCAGTACTTC. Its protein product is CASSYSRKEWETQYF. The V and J genes are TRBV6-6 and TRBJ2-5; D is uncertain. Trimming left V 0 bases short and J 5 bases short, with 13 bases between. The CDR3 covers 15 residues. Germline CDR1 MNHNY, CDR2 SVGAGI (reference sequence).

Notes on this clone: This CDR3 is also generated by other DNA sequences in the sample. The chain employs TRBV30 and TRBJ2-7, with a possible D match to TRBD2 (6 bases). The CDR3 sequence is 17 residues long. Trimming shortened V by 2 bases and J by 7 bases, and 27 bases separated the two germline ends. CDR1 and CDR2 (germline): GTSNPN, SVGIG (reference sequence). The chain's CDR3 is CAWSQTWSGGSSREQYF. CDR3 nucleotide sequence: TGTGCCTGGAGTCAAACGTGGTCTGGGGGGAGTAGTAGGGAGCAGTACTTC.